This TCR beta chain originates from a study of vaccination and CD4 T cells after COVID-19 (dated 2022 in TCRdb). Some background on the complete study: Convalescent patients had a positive SARS-CoV-2 result on nasal swab PCR, and of these patients, under ten had mild disease and one had severe disease. In the convalescent cohort there were six males and four females, among whom were two Hispanic individuals, seven Caucasians, two Asians and one multiracial person. Each participant got two doses of either the Pfizer-BioNTech BNT162b2 vaccine (n=8) or the Moderna mRNA-1273 vaccine (n=2). Post-COVID blood samples were collected from convalescent patients a median of approximately 100 days after diagnosis, with a range of roughly 30 to 161 days. The time from the second vaccine dose to post-vaccine blood sampling had a median of roughly 70 days and ranged from about 14 to 250 days. Culture stimuli were overlapping spike peptide pools from SARS-CoV-2 and from the common cold coronaviruses HCoV-NL63, HCoV-OC43 and HCoV-229E. As controls, cultures received a CEFX viral epitope pool (the positive control), an HIV-1 Nef peptide pool (the negative control), or no peptide at all. The spike-specific CD4+ TCR repertoire was compared before and after mRNA vaccination in 10 COVID-19 convalescent patients and a few infection-naive healthy vaccine recipients. The full study reports these points: Of the vaccine-specific clones in convalescent patients, 304 of 307, or nearly all, reacted only to SARS-CoV-2 spike and did not cross-react with common cold coronaviruses. The study included relatively few convalescent patients and did not analyze early timepoints after natural infection. In convalescent patients, a median 86.3% of post-vaccine SARS-CoV-2-reactive clones were detected only after vaccination, and vaccine-specific priming was suggested by this finding. The median count of SARS-CoV-2-reactive clonotypes went up from some 23 after infection to around 38 after vaccination, although the change was not significant.

The sample's treatment or condition label, in plain terms: approximately nine-day PBMC culture with coronavirus spike peptide pools or control peptides (ViraFEST assay). The study used the ViraFEST assay, which expanded antigen-specific T cells with peptide pools and then identified expanded clonotypes by TCR sequencing. The convalescent patients' positive SARS-CoV-2 PCR tests were from March to December 2020, which was before the Alpha, Beta and Delta variants emerged in the United States. About 2 million PBMCs per well were cultured in IMDM with roughly 5% human AB serum and around 10 IU/ml IL-2, plus 10 ug/ml peptide pools. On days 3 and 7, half of the culture medium was replaced with fresh IL-2-containing medium. After about 10 days of culture, CD4+ T cells were isolated by negative selection using the EasySep CD4+ T cell isolation kit. PBMCs were separated from whole blood using Ficoll-Paque Plus gradient centrifugation and then either used fresh or cryopreserved at -140C. Triplicate wells were generally used for each culture condition.

Preparation of the library involved PCR. TCR sequencing of DNA from cultured CD4+ T cells used the Oncomine TCR Beta short-read assay at the Johns Hopkins FTIC core. The QIAamp micro DNA kit was used to extract genomic DNA from the cultured CD4+ T cells. Oncomine TCR Beta libraries from cultured CD4+ T cells were pooled with unique dual indexes and sequenced on an Illumina iSeq 100. On the authors' methods: Non-productive sequences were removed, and CDR3s that did not start with C, did not end with F or W, or were shorter than 7 amino acids were discarded. The MANAFEST web application was used to identify antigen-specific clonotypes by comparing peptide-stimulated wells against reference wells and other culture wells. For a clone to be called positive, the clone needed an FDR below 0.05, an odds ratio above 5, and a productive frequency above 0.1% in at least two of three replicate wells. Cross-reactive clonotypes were defined as significantly expanded in both SARS-CoV-2 spike wells and at least one common cold coronavirus spike condition. Levenshtein distances (stringdist) and unrooted phylogenetic trees (ape) in R version 3.6.1 were used to assess CDR3 homology. Using fastp trimming at Q25 and MiXCR clonotype assembly, TCRdb reanalyzed the public sequencing data and kept in-frame beta chains. When rows share a CDR3 protein, they turn into one entry using the most common DNA and genes. These V and J calls derive from TCRdb rather than the authors' analysis. This sample is represented by just under 20,000 distinct CDR3 sequences; about 44% of them were singletons. 26% of the sample is taken by the ten largest.

The CDR3 has 17 amino acids, counting the end cysteine and phenylalanine. Just CDR3 DNA is preserved here, 51 bases in frame from base 1. A distance of 15 bases separates the germline ends of V and J, which lose 3 bases and 0 bases respectively. CDR1 is given as SEHNR and CDR2 as FQNEAQ, both from the germline V gene (reference sequence). To note about this clonotype: The antigen it recognizes is unknown. No much larger clone exists at a distance of one base, and base qualities are not known.

The sequences come from CD4+ T cells from blood, cultured in vitro, collected before SARS-CoV-2 vaccination. The rearranged chain carries TRBV7-9 and TRBJ1-3, with TRBD1 as a weak D call on 5 bases. This sequence was found in a human donor who had recovered from COVID-19. The CDR3 corresponds to CASSFSRQGYSGNTIYF. At the DNA level, the sequence is TGTGCCAGCAGCTTTTCTCGGCAGGGCTACTCTGGAAACACCATATATTTT.